The clone carrying this T cell receptor (beta chain) has only a few counts. What it binds is not known. After isolation, RNA underwent reverse transcription to generate cDNA as the sequencing template. TCRdb's copy holds only in-frame clones and misses some; the assay was immunoSEQ multiplex PCR. The sample has 170,000 or so clones; 63% are singletons. Obtained from alopecia areata patients were lesional scalp punch biopsies along with peripheral blood. The sample belongs to a study of CD8+ T cells in alopecia areata. Broader study findings: In lesional scalp, particularly from alopecia totalis/universalis, clonality was higher than in normal scalp.

The source was CD4+ T cells sorted from blood, collected at week 0. The TCR comes from a human donor with alopecia areata.

The CDR3 region is CASSPGGARSYEQYF. As DNA, the CDR3 is TGTGCCAGCAGCCCGGGGGGGGCCCGCTCCTACGAGCAGTACTTC. The chain recombines TRBV7-2 with TRBJ2-7; TRBD2 matches 8 bases. Trimming took 5 bases from V and 0 from J; bases not matched to a gene: 6. The CDR3 sequence is 15 residues long. The germline CDR1 and CDR2 sequences are SGHTA and FQGNSA.